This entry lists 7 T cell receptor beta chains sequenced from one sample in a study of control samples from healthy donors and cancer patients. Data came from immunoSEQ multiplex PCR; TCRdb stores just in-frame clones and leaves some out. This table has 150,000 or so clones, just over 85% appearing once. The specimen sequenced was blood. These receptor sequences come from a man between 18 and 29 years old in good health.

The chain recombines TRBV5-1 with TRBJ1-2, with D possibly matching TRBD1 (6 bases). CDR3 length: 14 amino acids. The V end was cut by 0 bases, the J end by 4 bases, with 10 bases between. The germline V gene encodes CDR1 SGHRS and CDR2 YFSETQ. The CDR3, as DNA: TGCGCCAGCAGCTTGGAGGCAGGGGCCTATGGCTACACCTTC. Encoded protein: CASSLEAGAYGYTF.

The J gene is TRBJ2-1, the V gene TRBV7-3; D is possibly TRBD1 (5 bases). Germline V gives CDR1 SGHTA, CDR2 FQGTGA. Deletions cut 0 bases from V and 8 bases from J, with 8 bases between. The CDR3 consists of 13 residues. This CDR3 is CASSLTLGHEQFF. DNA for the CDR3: TGTGCCAGCAGCTTAACGTTGGGGCATGAGCAGTTCTTC.

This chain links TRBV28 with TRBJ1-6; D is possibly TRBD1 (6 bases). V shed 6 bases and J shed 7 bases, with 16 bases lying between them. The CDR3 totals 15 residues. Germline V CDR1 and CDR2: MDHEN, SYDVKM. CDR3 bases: TGTGCCAGCAGGGGCATAAGAGGGGGGAATTCACCCCTCCACTTT. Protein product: CASRGIRGGNSPLHF.

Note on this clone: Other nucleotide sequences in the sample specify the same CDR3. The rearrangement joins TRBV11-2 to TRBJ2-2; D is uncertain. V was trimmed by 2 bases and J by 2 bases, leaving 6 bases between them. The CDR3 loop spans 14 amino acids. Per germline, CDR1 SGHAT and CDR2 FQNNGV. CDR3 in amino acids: CASSLSRNTGELFF. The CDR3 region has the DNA TGTGCCAGCAGCTTATCTCGAAACACCGGGGAGCTGTTTTTT.

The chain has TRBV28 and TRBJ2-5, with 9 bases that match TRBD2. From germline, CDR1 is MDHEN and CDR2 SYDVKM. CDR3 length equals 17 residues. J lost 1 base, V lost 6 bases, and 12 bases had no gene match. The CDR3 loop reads CASSLSRGGRIQETQYF. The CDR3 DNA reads TGTGCCAGCAGCCTATCGCGGGGGGGCAGGATCCAAGAGACCCAGTACTTC.

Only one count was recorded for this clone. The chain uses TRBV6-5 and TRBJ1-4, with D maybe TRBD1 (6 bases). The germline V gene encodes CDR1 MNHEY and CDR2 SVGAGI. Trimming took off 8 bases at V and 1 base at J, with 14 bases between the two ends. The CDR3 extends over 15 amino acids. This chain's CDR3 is CASGRTGRTNEKLFF. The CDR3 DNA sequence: TGTGCCAGCGGACGAACAGGGAGAACTAATGAAAAACTGTTTTTT.

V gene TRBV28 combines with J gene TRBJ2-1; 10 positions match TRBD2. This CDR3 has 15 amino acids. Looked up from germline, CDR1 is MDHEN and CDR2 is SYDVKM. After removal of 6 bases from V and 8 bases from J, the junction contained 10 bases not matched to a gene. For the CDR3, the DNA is TGTGCCAGCAGCAATAGCGGGGGGTATGAGGATGAGCAGTTCTTC. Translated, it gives CASSNSGGYEDEQFF.